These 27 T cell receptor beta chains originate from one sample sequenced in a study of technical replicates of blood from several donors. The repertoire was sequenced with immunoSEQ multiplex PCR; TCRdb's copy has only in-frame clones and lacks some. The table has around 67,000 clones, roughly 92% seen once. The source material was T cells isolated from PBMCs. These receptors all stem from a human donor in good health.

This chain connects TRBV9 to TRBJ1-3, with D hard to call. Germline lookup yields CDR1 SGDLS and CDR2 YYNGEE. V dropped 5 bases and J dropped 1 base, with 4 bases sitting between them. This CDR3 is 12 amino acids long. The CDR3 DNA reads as TGTGCCAGCAGTCAGTCTGGAAACACCATATATTTT. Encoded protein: CASSQSGNTIYF.

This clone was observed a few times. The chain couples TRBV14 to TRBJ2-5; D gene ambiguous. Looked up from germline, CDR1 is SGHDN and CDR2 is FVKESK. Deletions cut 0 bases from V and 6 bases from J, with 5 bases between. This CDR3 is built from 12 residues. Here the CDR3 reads CASSQDSKTQYF. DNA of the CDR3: TGTGCCAGCAGCCAAGATTCTAAGACCCAGTACTTC.

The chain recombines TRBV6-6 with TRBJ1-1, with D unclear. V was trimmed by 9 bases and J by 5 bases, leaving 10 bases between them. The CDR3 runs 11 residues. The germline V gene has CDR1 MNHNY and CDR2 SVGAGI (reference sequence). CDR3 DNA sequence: TGTGCCAGTGCCAGTACGACTGAAGCTTTCTTT. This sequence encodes CASASTTEAFF.

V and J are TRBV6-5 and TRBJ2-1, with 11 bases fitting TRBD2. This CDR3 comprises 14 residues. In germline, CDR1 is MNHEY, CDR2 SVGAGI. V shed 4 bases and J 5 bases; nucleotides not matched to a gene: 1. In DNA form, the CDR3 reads TGTGCCAGCAGTTCGACTAGCGGGAACAATGAGCAGTTCTTC. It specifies CASSSTSGNNEQFF.

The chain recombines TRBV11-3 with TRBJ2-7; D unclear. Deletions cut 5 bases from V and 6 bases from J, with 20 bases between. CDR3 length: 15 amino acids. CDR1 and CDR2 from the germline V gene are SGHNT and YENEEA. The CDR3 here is CASSRDTPQFGEQYF. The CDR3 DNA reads TGTGCCAGCAGCCGCGACACCCCCCAGTTTGGCGAGCAGTACTTC.

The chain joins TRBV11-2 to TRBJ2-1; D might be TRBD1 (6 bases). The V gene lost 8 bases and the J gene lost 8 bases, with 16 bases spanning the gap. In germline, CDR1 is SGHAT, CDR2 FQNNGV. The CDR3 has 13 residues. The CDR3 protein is CASGKTGGDEQFF. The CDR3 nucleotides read TGTGCCAGCGGGAAGACAGGCGGCGATGAGCAGTTCTTC.

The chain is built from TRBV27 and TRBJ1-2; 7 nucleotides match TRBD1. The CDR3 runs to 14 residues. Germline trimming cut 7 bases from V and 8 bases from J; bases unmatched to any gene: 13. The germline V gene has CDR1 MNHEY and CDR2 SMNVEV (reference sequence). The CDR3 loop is CASTPDRVPEGYTF. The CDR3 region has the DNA TGTGCCAGCACGCCCGACAGGGTCCCGGAGGGCTACACCTTC.

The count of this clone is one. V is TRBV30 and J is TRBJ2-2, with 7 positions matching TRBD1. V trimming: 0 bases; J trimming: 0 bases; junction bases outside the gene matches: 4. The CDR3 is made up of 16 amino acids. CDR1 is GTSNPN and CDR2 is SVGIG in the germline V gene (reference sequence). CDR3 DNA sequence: TGTGCCTGGAGTGTAGGTCAGGGGGCGAACACCGGGGAGCTGTTTTTT. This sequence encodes CAWSVGQGANTGELFF.

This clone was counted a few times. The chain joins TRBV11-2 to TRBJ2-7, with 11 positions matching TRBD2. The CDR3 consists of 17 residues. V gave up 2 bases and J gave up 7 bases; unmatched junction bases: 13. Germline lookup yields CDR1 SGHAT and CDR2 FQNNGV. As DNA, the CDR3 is TGTGCCAGCAGCTTACTACCCATAGCGGGAGGGGTAAGGGAGCAGTACTTC. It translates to CASSLLPIAGGVREQYF.

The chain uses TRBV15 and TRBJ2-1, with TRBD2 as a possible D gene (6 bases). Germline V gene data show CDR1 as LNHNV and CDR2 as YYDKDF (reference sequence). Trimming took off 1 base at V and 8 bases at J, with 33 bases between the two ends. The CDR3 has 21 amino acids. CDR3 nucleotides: TGTGCCACCAGCAGAGTTGGCGGGGTAGCGATCCCCGCCCACTTAGCTTATGAGCAGTTCTTC. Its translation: CATSRVGGVAIPAHLAYEQFF. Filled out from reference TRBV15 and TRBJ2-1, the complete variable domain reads DAMVIQNPRYQVTQFGKPVTLSCSQTLNHNVMYWYQQKSSQAPKLLFHYYDKDFNNEADTPDNFQSRRPNTSFCFLDIRSPGLGDTAMYLCATSRVGGVAIPAHLAYEQFFGPGTRLTVL.

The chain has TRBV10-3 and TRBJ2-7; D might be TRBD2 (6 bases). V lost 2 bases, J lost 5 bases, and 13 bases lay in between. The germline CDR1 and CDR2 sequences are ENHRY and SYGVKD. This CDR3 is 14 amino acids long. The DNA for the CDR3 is TGTGCCATCAGTGAGCGGGAGTTGAGGGACGAGCAGTACTTC. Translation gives CAISERELRDEQYF.

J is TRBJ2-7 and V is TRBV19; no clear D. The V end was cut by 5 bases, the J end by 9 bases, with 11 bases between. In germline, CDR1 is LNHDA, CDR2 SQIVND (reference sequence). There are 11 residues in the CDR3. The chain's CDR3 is CASSYSIWQYF. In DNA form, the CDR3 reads TGTGCCAGTAGTTACTCCATTTGGCAGTACTTC.

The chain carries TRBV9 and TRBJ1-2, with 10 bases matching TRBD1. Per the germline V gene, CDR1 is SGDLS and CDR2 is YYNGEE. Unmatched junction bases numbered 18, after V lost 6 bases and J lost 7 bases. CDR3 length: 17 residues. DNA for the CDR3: TGTGCCAGCACCGGAGCAAGGGGGACAGGGGAGGCGGTTGGCTACACCTTC. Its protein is CASTGARGTGEAVGYTF.

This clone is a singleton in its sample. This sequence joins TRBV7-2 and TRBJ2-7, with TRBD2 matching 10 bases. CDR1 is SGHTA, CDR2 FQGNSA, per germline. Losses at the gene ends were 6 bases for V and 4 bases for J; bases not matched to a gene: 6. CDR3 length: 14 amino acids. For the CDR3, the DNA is TGTGCCAGCAGTTTTGGACTAGCGGAGTACGAGCAGTACTTC. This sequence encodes CASSFGLAEYEQYF.

DNA for the CDR3: TGTGCCAGCAGCTTGGTAGGGAGGGAAACAGATACGCAGTATTTT. Translating it yields CASSLVGRETDTQYF. The V gene is TRBV5-6, the J gene TRBJ2-3; TRBD2 agrees at 7 bases. There are 15 residues in the CDR3. Germline assignment: CDR1 SGHDT and CDR2 YYEEEE. The ends lost 0 bases at V and 3 bases at J; junction bases unmatched: 4.

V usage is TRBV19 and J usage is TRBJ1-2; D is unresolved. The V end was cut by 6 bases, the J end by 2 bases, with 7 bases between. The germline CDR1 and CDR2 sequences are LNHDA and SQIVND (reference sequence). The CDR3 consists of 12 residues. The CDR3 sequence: CASSPGNYGYTF. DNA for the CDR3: TGTGCCAGTAGCCCGGGGAACTATGGCTACACCTTC.

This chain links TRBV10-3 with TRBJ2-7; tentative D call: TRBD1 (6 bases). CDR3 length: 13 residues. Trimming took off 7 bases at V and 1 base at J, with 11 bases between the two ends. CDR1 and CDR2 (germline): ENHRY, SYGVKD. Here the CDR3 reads CAIKGEQSYEQYF. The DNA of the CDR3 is TGTGCCATCAAGGGGGAGCAGTCCTACGAGCAGTACTTC.

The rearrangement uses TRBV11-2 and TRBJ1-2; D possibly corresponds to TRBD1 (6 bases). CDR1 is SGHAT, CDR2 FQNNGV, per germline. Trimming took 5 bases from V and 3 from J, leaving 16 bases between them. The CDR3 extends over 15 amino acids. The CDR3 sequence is CASSRIQGKHYGYTF. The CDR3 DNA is TGTGCCAGCAGCCGAATACAGGGTAAACACTATGGCTACACCTTC.

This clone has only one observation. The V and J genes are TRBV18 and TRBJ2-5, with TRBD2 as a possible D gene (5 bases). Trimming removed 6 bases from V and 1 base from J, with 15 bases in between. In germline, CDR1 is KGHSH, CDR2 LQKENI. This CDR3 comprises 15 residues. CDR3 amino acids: CASSRTSGFQETQYF. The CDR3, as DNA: TGTGCCAGCTCTCGCACTAGTGGGTTCCAAGAGACCCAGTACTTC.

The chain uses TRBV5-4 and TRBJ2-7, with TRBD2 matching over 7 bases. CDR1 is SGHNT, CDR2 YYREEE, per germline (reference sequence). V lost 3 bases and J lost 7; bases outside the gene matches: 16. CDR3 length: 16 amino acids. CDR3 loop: CASSSGRETQFGEQYF. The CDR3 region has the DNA TGTGCCAGCAGCTCGGGGCGGGAGACCCAATTTGGGGAGCAGTACTTC.

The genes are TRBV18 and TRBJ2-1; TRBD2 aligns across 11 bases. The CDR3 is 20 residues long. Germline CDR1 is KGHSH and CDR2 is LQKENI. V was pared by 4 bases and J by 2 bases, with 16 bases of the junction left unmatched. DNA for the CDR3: TGTGCCAGCTCACTTTGGGGGACTAGCGGATCTCAATACACCTACAATGAGCAGTTCTTC. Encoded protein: CASSLWGTSGSQYTYNEQFF. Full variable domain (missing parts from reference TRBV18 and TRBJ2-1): NAGVMQNPRHLVRRRGQEARLRCSPMKGHSHVYWYRQLPEEGLKFMVYLQKENIIDESGMPKERFSAEFPKEGPSILRIQQVVRGDSAAYFCASSLWGTSGSQYTYNEQFFGPGTRLTVL.

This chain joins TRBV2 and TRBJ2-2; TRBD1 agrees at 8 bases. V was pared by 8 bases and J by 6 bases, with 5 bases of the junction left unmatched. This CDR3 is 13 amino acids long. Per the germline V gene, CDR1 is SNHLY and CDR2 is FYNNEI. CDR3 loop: CASRGQGSGELFF. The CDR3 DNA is TGTGCCAGCCGAGGACAGGGCTCCGGGGAGCTGTTTTTT.

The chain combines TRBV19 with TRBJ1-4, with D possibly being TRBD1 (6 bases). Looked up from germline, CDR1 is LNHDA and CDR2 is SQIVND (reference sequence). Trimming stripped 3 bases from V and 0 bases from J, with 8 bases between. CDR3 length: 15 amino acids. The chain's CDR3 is CASSMGTTTNEKLFF. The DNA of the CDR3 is TGTGCCAGTAGTATGGGGACAACAACTAATGAAAAACTGTTTTTT.

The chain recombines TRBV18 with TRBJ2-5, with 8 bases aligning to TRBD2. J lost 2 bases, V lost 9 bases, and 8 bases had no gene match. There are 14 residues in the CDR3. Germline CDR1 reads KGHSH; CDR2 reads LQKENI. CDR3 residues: CASSERELQETQYF. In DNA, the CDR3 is TGTGCCAGTTCCGAGCGGGAGCTTCAAGAGACCCAGTACTTC.

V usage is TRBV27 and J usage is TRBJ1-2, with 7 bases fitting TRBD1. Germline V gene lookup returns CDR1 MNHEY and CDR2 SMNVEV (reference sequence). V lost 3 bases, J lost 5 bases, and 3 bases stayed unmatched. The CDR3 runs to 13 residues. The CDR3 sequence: CASSLTGPYGYTF. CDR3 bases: TGTGCCAGCAGTTTGACAGGGCCTTATGGCTACACCTTC.

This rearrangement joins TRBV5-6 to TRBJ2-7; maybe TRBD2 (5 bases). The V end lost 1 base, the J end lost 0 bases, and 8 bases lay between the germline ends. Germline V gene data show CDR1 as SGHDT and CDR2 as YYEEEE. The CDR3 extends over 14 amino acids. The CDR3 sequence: CASSLLAGSYEQYF. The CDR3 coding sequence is TGTGCCAGCAGCTTGCTCGCGGGCTCCTACGAGCAGTACTTC.

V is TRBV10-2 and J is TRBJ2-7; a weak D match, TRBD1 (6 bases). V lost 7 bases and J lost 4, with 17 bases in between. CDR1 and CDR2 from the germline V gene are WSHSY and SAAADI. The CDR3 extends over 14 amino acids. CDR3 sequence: CASKRGAQGYEQYF. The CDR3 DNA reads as TGCGCCAGCAAGAGGGGCGCCCAGGGGTACGAGCAGTACTTC.